These 16 T cell receptor beta chains came from one sample sequenced in a study of T cells after yellow fever vaccination. TCRdb itself ran the 5' RACE reads through MiXCR, one entry per CDR3 protein. The sample comprises approximately 110,000 distinct CDR3 sequences, 8% to 9.5% of which are singletons, and 25% rests with the top ten. This material consisted of CD8+ T cells sorted from PBMCs, taken 45 days after the yellow fever booster vaccination. All receptors come from a man aged 25-40 years who received the YFV17D yellow fever vaccine.

This clonotype was recorded many times. The V and J genes are TRBV21-1 and TRBJ1-1; TRBD1 was called by the table and not checked on the DNA. TRBV21-1 is tagged as a pseudogene. This CDR3 has 16 amino acids. CDR3 DNA sequence: TGTGCCAGCAGCTCCGACGGGGGAAGAGTGAACACTGAAGCTTTCTTT. Residues: CASSSDGGRVNTEAFF.

The genes are TRBV28 and TRBJ1-2; 12 nucleotides align to TRBD1. Losses at the gene ends were 6 bases for V and 5 bases for J; bases not matched to a gene: 10. This CDR3 contains 16 residues. The germline V gene has CDR1 MDHEN and CDR2 SYDVKM. In DNA, the CDR3 is TGTGCCAGCAGGACCGGGACAGGGGGCGAAGGGTATGGCTACACCTTC. It is translated as CASRTGTGGEGYGYTF.

This chain links TRBV7-2 with TRBJ2-5; 10 nucleotides align to TRBD2. There are 21 residues in the CDR3. Germline V gene lookup returns CDR1 SGHTA and CDR2 FQGNSA. The J segment lost 0 bases and the V segment lost 4 bases, leaving 20 bases of the junction unmatched. The CDR3 loop reads CASSSPPFSLAGAEYQETQYF. The CDR3 nucleotides are TGTGCCAGCAGCTCCCCACCATTCAGCCTAGCGGGAGCCGAGTACCAAGAGACCCAGTACTTC. Drawing the rest from reference TRBV7-2 and TRBJ2-5, the complete variable domain is GAGVSQSPSNKVTEKGKDVELRCDPISGHTALYWYRQSLGQGLEFLIYFQGNSAPDKSGLPSDRFSAERTGGSVSTLTIQRTQQEDSAVYLCASSSPPFSLAGAEYQETQYFGPGTRLLVL.

This clonotype was counted at least ten times. V gene TRBV7-6 combines with J gene TRBJ2-3, with 12 bases identical to TRBD2. V was clipped by 5 bases and J by 5 bases; unmatched bases: 14. Germline V lookup: CDR1 SGHVS, CDR2 FNYEAQ. This CDR3 comprises 18 residues. The CDR3 sequence is CASSASGTSGYTEDTQYF. As DNA, the CDR3 is TGTGCCAGCAGCGCGAGCGGGACTAGCGGGTATACCGAAGATACGCAGTATTTT.

The rearrangement links TRBV9 to TRBJ2-7; D may be TRBD1 (6 bases). Germline values: CDR1 SGDLS, CDR2 YYNGEE. The CDR3 is 14 amino acids. V shed 0 bases and J shed 1 base, with 8 bases lying between them. CDR3 sequence: CASSVGDISYEQYF. CDR3 nucleotides: TGTGCCAGCAGCGTAGGGGACATATCCTACGAGCAGTACTTC.

The sample holds many counts of this clonotype. The chain combines TRBV4-3 with TRBJ1-2, with D unresolved. Germline loops: CDR1 LGHNA, CDR2 YSLEER. Trimming took off 1 base at V and 8 bases at J, with 14 bases between the two ends. This CDR3 region has 14 residues. The CDR3 loop is CASSQASGSRGYTF. CDR3 nucleotides: TGCGCCAGCAGCCAAGCGTCCGGGTCGCGGGGCTACACCTTC.

This clonotype was counted only a few times. The V call is TRBV6-1, the J call TRBJ2-7, with D possibly called TRBD1 or TRBD2 (5 bases each). This CDR3 comprises 15 residues. Germline V gives CDR1 MNHNS, CDR2 SASEGT. Trimming left V 0 bases short and J 5 bases short, with 14 bases between. CDR3 nucleotide sequence: TGTGCCAGCAGTGAAGCATTTCTGGGGACCAACGAGCAGTACTTC. Protein product: CASSEAFLGTNEQYF.

This chain joins TRBV2 and TRBJ1-2; D gene uncertain. Trimming left V 8 bases short and J 3 bases short, with 4 bases between. The length of the CDR3 is 10 residues. Per the germline V gene, CDR1 is SNHLY and CDR2 is FYNNEI. The CDR3 here is CASVDYGYTF. As DNA, the CDR3 is TGTGCCAGCGTCGACTATGGCTACACCTTC.

This clonotype was recorded at least ten times. The chain employs TRBV29-1 and TRBJ2-7; D gene uncertain. The CDR3 runs to 11 residues. Trimming left V 4 bases short and J 3 bases short, with 7 bases between. Germline CDR1 and CDR2: SQVTM and ANQGSEA. The CDR3 sequence: CSVVQNYEQYF. DNA for the CDR3: TGCAGCGTTGTGCAGAACTACGAGCAGTACTTC.

This clonotype was counted a few times. J is TRBJ2-1 and V is TRBV13; unclear D gene. CDR3 length: 12 residues. Trimming cost V 4 bases and J 12 bases, with 13 bases left between them. The germline V gene encodes CDR1 PRHDT and CDR2 FYEKMQ (reference sequence). This CDR3 is CASSSDPPGQFF. CDR3 sequence (DNA): TGTGCCAGCAGCTCGGACCCCCCGGGGCAGTTCTTC.

This rearrangement joins TRBV6-6 to TRBJ1-1; D is unclear. The germline V gene has CDR1 MNHNY and CDR2 SVGAGI (reference sequence). The CDR3 runs to 13 residues. V was shortened by 4 bases and J by 0 bases, with 6 bases between the two germline ends. The CDR3 sequence is CASSSSLNTEAFF. The CDR3 region has the DNA TGTGCCAGCAGTTCCAGCCTGAACACTGAAGCTTTCTTT.

The chain has TRBV7-2 and TRBJ1-5; the D gene is possibly TRBD1 (5 bases). The germline V gene encodes CDR1 SGHTA and CDR2 FQGNSA. The CDR3 has 17 amino acids. Trimming removed 1 base from V and 3 bases from J, with 16 bases in between. The CDR3 bases are TGTGCCAGCAGCTTAGTAGGTTCGAGCAGGGTCAATCAGCCCCAGCATTTT. This translates into CASSLVGSSRVNQPQHF. The whole variable domain, remainder taken from reference TRBV7-2 and TRBJ1-5, is GAGVSQSPSNKVTEKGKDVELRCDPISGHTALYWYRQSLGQGLEFLIYFQGNSAPDKSGLPSDRFSAERTGGSVSTLTIQRTQQEDSAVYLCASSLVGSSRVNQPQHFGDGTRLSIL.

Ten or more counts support this clonotype. This chain links TRBV11-3 with TRBJ2-1, with no clear D. Germline V gene data show CDR1 as SGHNT and CDR2 as YENEEA. The CDR3 consists of 12 residues. V lost 5 bases, J lost 5 bases, and 7 bases lay in between. The CDR3 protein is CASSGGDNEQFF. The CDR3 DNA sequence: TGTGCCAGCAGCGGCGGAGACAATGAGCAGTTCTTC.

Notes on this clonotype: This may be a read error, as it is one base from a much larger clone. The V and J genes are TRBV5-1 and TRBJ2-2; weak D call: TRBD2 (6 bases). This CDR3 has 17 amino acids. Germline CDR1 is SGHRS and CDR2 is YFSETQ. CDR3 nucleotide sequence: TGCGCCAGCAGTCCCATGGAGGGCTATACGAACACCGGGGCGCTGTTTTTT. Translated: CASSPMEGYTNTGALFF.

This clonotype has at least ten counts. The J gene is TRBJ2-5, the V gene TRBV6-5, with D possibly matching TRBD1 (6 bases). Germline V lookup: CDR1 MNHEY, CDR2 SVGAGI. V lost 0 bases, J lost 3 bases, and 14 bases lay in between. The CDR3 length is 16 residues. The CDR3: CASSYSTRGWEETQYF. Written as DNA, the CDR3 is TGTGCCAGCAGTTACTCGACGAGGGGGTGGGAAGAGACCCAGTACTTC.

A word on this clonotype: Since a much larger clone is just one base distant, this may be a read error. CDR3 nucleotide sequence: TGCAGCGTGGGTGGGCTAGCGGGACGATACGATGAGCAGTTCTTC. Amino acids: CSVGGLAGRYDEQFF. The chain recombines TRBV29-1 with TRBJ2-1; 9 bases match TRBD2. With 6 bases clipped from V and 8 bases from J, the junction kept 14 bases outside the gene matches. CDR1 is SQVTM and CDR2 is ANQGSEA in the germline V gene. The CDR3 loop spans 15 amino acids.